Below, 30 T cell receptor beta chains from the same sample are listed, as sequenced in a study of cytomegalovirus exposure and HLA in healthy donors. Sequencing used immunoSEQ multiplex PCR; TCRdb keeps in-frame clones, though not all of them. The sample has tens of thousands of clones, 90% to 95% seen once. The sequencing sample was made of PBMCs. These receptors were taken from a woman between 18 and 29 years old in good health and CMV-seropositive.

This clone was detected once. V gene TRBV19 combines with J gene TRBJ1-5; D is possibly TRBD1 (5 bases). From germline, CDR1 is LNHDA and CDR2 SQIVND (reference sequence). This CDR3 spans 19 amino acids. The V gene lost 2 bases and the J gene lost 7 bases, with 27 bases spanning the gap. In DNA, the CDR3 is TGTGCCAGTAGTATATCCCTCCGCCCCCCCGTCGGGGGTAGGCAGCCCCAGCATTTT. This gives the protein CASSISLRPPVGGRQPQHF. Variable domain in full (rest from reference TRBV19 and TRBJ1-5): DGGITQSPKYLFRKEGQNVTLSCEQNLNHDAMYWYRQDPGQGLRLIYYSQIVNDFQKGDIAEGYSVSREKKESFPLTVTSAQKNPTAFYLCASSISLRPPVGGRQPQHFGDGTRLSIL.

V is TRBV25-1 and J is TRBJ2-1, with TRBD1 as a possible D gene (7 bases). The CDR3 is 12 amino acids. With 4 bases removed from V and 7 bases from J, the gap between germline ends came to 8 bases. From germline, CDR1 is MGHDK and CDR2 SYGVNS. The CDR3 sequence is CASSAGGNEQFF. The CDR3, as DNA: TGTGCCAGCAGTGCAGGGGGGAATGAGCAGTTCTTC. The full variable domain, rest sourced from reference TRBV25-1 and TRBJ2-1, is EADIYQTPRYLVIGTGKKITLECSQTMGHDKMYWYQQDPGMELHLIHYSYGVNSTEKGDLSSESTVSRIRTEHFPLTLESARPSHTSQYLCASSAGGNEQFFGPGTRLTVL.

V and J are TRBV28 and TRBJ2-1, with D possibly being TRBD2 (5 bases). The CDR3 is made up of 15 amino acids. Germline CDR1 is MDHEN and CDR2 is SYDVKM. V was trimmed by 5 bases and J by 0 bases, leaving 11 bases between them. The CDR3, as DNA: TGTGCCAGCAGTGTAGGGAGCCTCTCCTACAATGAGCAGTTCTTC. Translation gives CASSVGSLSYNEQFF.

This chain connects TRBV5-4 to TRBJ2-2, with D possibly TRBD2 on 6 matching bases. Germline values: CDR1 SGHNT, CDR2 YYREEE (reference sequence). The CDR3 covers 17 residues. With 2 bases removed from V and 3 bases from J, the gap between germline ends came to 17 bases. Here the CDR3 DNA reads TGTGCCAGCAGCTTTGACGGGGGTTCTCTTCACACCGGGGAGCTGTTTTTT. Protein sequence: CASSFDGGSLHTGELFF.

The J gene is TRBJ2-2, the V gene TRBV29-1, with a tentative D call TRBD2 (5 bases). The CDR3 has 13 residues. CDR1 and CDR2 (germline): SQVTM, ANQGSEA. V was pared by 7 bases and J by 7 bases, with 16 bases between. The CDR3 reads CSGGPQIDGELFF. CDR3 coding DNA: TGCAGCGGCGGGCCCCAGATAGACGGGGAGCTGTTTTTT.

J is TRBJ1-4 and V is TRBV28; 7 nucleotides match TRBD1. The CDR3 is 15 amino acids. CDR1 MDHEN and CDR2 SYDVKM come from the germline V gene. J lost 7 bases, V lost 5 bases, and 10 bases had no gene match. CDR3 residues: CASSPRDRVVEKLFF. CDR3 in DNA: TGTGCCAGCAGTCCCAGAGACAGGGTTGTTGAAAAACTGTTTTTT.

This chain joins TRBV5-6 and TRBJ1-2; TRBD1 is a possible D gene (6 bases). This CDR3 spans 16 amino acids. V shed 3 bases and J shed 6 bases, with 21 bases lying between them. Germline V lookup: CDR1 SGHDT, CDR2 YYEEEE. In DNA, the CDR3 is TGTGCCAGCAGCTGGATCCCCGGGGCAGGGGAGAATGGCTACACCTTC. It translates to CASSWIPGAGENGYTF. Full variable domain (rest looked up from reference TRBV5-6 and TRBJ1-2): DAGVTQSPTHLIKTRGQQVTLRCSPKSGHDTVSWYQQALGQGPQFIFQYYEEEERQRGNFPDRFSGHQFPNYSSELNVNALLLGDSALYLCASSWIPGAGENGYTFGSGTRLTVV.

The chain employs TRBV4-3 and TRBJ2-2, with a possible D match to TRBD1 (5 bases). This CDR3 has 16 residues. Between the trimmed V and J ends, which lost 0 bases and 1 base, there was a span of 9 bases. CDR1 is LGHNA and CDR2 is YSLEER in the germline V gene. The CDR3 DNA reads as TGCGCCAGCAGCCAAGAAATAGGGGTGAACACCGGGGAGCTGTTTTTT. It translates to CASSQEIGVNTGELFF.

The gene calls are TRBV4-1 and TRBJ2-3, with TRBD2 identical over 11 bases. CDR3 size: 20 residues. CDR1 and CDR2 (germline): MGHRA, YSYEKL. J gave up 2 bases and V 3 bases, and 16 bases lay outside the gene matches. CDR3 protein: CASSQAGTTGLAGSTDTQYF. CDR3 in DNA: TGCGCCAGCAGCCAGGCCGGGACAACCGGACTAGCGGGTTCCACAGATACGCAGTATTTT.

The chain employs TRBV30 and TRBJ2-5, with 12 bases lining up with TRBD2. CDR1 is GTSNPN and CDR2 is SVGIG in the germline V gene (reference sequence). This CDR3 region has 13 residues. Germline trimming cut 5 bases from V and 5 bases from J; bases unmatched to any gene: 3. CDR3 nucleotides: TGTGCCTGGGCCGGGACTAGCGGGGAGACCCAGTACTTC. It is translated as CAWAGTSGETQYF.

In DNA form, the CDR3 reads TGCGCCAGCAGGCCCGGGTCGGGAAACACTGAAGCTTTCTTT. It yields the protein CASRPGSGNTEAFF. The rearrangement links TRBV10-1 to TRBJ1-1; no definite D call. V lost 6 bases to trimming and J lost 2 bases, with 13 bases between them. The CDR3 loop spans 14 amino acids. Germline assignment: CDR1 WNHNN and CDR2 SYGVQD (reference sequence).

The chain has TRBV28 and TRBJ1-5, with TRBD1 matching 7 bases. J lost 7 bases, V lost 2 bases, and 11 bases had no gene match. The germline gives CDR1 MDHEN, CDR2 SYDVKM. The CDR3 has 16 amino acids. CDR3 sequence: CASSLASGGGSQPQHF. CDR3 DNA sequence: TGTGCCAGCAGTTTAGCATCAGGGGGAGGCAGCCAGCCCCAGCATTTT.

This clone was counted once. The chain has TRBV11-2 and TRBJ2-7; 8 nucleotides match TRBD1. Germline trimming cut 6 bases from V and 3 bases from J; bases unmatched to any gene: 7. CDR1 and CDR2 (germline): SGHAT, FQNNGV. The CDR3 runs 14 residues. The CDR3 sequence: CASSLTGVGYEQYF. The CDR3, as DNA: TGTGCCAGCAGTCTGACAGGGGTGGGCTACGAGCAGTACTTC. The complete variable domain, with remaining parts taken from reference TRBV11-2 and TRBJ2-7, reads EAGVAQSPRYKIIEKRQSVAFWCNPISGHATLYWYQQILGQGPKLLIQFQNNGVVDDSQLPKDRFSAERLKGVDSTLKIQPAKLEDSAVYLCASSLTGVGYEQYFGPGTRLTVT.

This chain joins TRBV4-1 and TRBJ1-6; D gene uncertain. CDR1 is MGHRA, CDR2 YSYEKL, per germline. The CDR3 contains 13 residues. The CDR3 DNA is TGCGCGAGCCGCGACTCCTATAATTCACCCCTCCACTTT. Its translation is CASRDSYNSPLHF.

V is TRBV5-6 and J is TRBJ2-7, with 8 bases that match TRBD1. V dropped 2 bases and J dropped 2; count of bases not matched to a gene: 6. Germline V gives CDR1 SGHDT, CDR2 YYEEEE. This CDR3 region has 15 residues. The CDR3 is CASSLNPGQAYEQYF. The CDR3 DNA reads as TGTGCCAGCAGCTTAAACCCGGGACAGGCCTACGAGCAGTACTTC.

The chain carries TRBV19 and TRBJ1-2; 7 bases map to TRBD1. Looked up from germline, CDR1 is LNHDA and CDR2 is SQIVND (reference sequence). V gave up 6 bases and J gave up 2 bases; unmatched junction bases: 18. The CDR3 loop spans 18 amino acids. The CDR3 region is CASSMGGTGTALNYGYTF. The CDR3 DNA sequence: TGTGCCAGTAGCATGGGGGGAACCGGGACAGCTTTAAACTATGGCTACACCTTC.

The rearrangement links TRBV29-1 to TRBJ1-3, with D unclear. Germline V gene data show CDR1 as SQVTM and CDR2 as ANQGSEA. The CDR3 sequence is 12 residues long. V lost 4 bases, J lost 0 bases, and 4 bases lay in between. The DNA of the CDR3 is TGCAGCGTTGTCCTCTCTGGAAACACCATATATTTT. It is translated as CSVVLSGNTIYF.

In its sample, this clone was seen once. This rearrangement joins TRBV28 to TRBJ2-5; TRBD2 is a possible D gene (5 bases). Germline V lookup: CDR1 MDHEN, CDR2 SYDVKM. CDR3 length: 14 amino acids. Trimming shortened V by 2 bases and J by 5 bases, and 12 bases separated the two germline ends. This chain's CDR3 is CASSLPGNWETQYF. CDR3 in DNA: TGTGCCAGCAGTTTACCCGGGAATTGGGAGACCCAGTACTTC.

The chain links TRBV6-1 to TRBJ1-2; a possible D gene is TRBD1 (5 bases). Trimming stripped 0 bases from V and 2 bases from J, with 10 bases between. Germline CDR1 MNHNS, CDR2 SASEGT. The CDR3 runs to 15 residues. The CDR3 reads CASSEAKPGNYGYTF. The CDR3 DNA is TGTGCCAGCAGTGAAGCGAAGCCAGGGAACTATGGCTACACCTTC.

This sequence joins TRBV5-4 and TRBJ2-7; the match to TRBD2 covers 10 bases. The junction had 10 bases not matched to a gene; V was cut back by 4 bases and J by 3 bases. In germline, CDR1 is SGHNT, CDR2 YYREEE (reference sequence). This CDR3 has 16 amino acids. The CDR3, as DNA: TGTGCCAGCAGCACTACTAGCGGGACTTCCTACTACGAGCAGTACTTC. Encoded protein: CASSTTSGTSYYEQYF. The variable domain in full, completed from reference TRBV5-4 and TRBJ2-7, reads ETGVTQSPTHLIKTRGQQVTLRCSSQSGHNTVSWYQQALGQGPQFIFQYYREEENGRGNFPPRFSGLQFPNYSSELNVNALELDDSALYLCASSTTSGTSYYEQYFGPGTRLTVT.

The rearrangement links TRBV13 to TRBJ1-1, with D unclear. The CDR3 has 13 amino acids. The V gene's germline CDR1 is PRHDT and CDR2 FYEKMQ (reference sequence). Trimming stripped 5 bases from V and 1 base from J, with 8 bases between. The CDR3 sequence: CASSPTPNTEAFF. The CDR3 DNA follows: TGTGCCAGCAGCCCGACTCCGAACACTGAAGCTTTCTTT.

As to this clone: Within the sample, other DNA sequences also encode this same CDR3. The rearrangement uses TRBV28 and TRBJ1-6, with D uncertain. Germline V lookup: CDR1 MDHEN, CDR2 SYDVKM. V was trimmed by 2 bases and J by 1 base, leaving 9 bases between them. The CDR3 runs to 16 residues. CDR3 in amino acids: CASSLTGSSYNSPLHF. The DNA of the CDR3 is TGTGCCAGCAGTTTAACGGGATCTTCCTATAATTCACCCCTCCACTTT.

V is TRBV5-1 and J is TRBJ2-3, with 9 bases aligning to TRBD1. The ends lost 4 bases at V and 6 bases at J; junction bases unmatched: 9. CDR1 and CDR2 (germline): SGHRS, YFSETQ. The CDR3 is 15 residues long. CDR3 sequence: CASSGRTGDADTQYF. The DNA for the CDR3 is TGCGCCAGCAGCGGGCGGACAGGGGACGCGGATACGCAGTATTTT.

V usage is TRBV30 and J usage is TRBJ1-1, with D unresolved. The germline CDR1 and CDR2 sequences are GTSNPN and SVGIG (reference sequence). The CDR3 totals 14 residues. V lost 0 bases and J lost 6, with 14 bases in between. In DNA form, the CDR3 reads TGTGCCTGGAGTGTCTACGGAGGACGAGCTGAAGCTTTCTTT. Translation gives CAWSVYGGRAEAFF.

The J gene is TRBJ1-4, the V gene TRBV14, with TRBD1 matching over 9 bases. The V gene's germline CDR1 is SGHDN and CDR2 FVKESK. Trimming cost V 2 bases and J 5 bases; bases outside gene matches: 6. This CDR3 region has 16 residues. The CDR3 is CASSQTIQGANEKLFF. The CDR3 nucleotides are TGTGCCAGCAGCCAAACTATACAGGGGGCAAATGAAAAACTGTTTTTT.

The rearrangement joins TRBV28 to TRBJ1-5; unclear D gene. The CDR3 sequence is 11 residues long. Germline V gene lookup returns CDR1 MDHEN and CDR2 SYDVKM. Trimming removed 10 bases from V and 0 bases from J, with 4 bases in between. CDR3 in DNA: TGTGCCACCCATAGCAATCAGCCCCAGCATTTT. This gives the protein CATHSNQPQHF.

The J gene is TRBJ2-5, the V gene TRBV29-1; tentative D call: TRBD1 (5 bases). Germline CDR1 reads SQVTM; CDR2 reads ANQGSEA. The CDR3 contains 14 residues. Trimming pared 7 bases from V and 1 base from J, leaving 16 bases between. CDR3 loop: CSASGIGAQETQYF. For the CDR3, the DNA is TGCAGCGCTTCAGGGATTGGGGCCCAAGAGACCCAGTACTTC.

CDR3 sequence reads: CASSLGRDPGTQYF. The CDR3 DNA reads as TGTGCCAGCAGCTTAGGGAGGGACCCGGGTACGCAGTATTTT. The V and J genes are TRBV28 and TRBJ2-3, with 7 bases identical to TRBD2. After removal of 6 bases from V and 8 bases from J, the junction contained 11 bases not matched to a gene. Germline-derived CDR1 and CDR2 are MDHEN and SYDVKM. The CDR3 is 14 amino acids.

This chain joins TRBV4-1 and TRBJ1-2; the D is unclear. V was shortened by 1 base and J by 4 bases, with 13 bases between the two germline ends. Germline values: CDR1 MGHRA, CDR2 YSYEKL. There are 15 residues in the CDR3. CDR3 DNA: TGCGCCAGCAGCCAAGGATTGCGCGCGAGCTATGGCTACACCTTC. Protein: CASSQGLRASYGYTF.

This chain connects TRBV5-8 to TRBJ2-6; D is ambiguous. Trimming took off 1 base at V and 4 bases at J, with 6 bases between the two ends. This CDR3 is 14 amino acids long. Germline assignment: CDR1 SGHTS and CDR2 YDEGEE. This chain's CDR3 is CASSLLTGANVLTF. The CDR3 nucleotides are TGTGCCAGCAGCTTGTTAACAGGGGCCAACGTCCTGACTTTC.